This T cell receptor beta chain was identified during a study of cytomegalovirus exposure and HLA in healthy donors. The PCR employed 60 Vbeta primers together with 13 Jbeta primers. Repertoires were generated with immunoSEQ multiplex PCR, while TCRdb's copy carries only in-frame clones and drops some. The sample consists of some 140,000 clones, about four fifths of them appearing once. The V gene's germline CDR1 is SGHVS and CDR2 FNYEAQ. The V end lost 5 bases, the J end lost 0 bases, and 12 bases lay between the germline ends. The CDR3 has 15 residues. Sequences were obtained from PBMCs. This chain links TRBV7-6 with TRBJ2-3; D is perhaps TRBD1 (6 bases). The receptor's source is a man between 18 and 35 years old in good health and CMV-seronegative. As DNA, the CDR3 is TGTGCCAGCAGCGTCCGGACAGTTAGCACAGATACGCAGTATTTT. It codes for CASSVRTVSTDTQYF.